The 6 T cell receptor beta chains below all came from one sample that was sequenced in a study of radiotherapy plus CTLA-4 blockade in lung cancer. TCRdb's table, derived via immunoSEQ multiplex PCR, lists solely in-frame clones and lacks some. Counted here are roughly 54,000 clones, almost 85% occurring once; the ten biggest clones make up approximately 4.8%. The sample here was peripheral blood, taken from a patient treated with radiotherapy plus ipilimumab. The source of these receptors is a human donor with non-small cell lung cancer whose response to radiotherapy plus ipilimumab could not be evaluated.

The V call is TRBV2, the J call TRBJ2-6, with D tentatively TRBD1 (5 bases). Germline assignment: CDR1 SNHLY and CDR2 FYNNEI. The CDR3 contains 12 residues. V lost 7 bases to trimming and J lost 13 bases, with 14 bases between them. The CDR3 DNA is TGTGCCAGCACTGCTGGTAAGGGGGTCCTGACTTTC. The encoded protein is CASTAGKGVLTF.

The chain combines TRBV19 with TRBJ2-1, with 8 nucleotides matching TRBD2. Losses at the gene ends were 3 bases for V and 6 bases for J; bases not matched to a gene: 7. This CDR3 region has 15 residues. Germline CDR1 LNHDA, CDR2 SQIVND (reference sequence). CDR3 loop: CASSMTSARGNEQFF. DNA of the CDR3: TGTGCCAGTAGTATGACTAGCGCTAGGGGCAATGAGCAGTTCTTC.

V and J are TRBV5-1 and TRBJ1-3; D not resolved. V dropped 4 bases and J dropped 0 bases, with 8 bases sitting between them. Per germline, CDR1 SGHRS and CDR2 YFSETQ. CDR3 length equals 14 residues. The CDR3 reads CASSLEGSGNTIYF. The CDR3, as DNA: TGCGCCAGCAGCCTAGAAGGCTCTGGAAACACCATATATTTT.

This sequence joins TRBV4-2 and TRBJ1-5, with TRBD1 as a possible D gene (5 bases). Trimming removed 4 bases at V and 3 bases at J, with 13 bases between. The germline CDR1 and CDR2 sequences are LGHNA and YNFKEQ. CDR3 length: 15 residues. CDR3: CASSLEDSHNQPQHF. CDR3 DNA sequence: TGTGCCAGCAGCCTAGAAGACAGCCACAATCAGCCCCAGCATTTT.

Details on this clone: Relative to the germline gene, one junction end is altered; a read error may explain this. CDR3 coding DNA: TGTGCCAGCAGTTTACTCGGAGTAGCGGGAGGGGTCTTC. Translated: CASSLLGVAGGVF. This sequence joins TRBV28 and TRBJ2-1; 11 bases agree with TRBD2. Germline values: CDR1 MDHEN, CDR2 SYDVKM. This CDR3 is 13 amino acids long.

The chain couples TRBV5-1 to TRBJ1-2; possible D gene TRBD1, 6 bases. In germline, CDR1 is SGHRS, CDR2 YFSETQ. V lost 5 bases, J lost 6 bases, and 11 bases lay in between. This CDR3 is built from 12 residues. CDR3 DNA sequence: TGCGCCAGCAGACCAGGGGTTGATGGCTACACCTTC. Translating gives CASRPGVDGYTF.